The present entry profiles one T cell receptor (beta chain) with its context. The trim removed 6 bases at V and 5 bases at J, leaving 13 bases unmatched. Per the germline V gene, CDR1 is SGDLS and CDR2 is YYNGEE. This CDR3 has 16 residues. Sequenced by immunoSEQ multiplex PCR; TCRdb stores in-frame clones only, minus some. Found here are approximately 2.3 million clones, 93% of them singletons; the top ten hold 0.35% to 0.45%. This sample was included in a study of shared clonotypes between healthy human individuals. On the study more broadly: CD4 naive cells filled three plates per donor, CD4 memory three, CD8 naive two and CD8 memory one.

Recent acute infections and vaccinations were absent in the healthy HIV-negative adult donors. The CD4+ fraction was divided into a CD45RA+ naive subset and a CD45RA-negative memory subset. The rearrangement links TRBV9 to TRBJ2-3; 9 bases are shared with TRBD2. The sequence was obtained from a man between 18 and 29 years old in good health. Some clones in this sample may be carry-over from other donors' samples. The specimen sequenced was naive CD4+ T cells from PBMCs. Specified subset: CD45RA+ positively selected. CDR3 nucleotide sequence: TGTGCCAGCAATAAGGGGGTAGCGGGAGATCAAGATACGCAGTATTTT. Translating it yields CASNKGVAGDQDTQYF.